Sequencing of this T cell receptor (beta chain) was carried out in a study of prognosis after radiotherapy for stage I lung cancer. There are many counts of this clonotype. Multiplex PCR in two rounds served to amplify TCR beta CDR3 from genomic DNA. Specific primers for each TRBV and TRBJ gene were what first-round PCR used. TCRdb passed the multiplex PCR reads through MiXCR, listing each CDR3 protein once. The repertoire holds about 26,000 distinct CDR3 sequences, with approximately 29% as singletons. The CDR3 has 12 residues. Losses at the gene ends were 6 bases for V and 10 bases for J; bases not matched to a gene: 9. Germline CDR1 reads SQVTM; CDR2 reads ANQGSEA.

The source is a donor at least 50 years old with non-small cell lung cancer. The starting material was PBMCs, obtained before or after stereotactic body radiation therapy (not recorded which). The J gene is TRBJ1-2, the V gene TRBV29-1; 9 nucleotides line up with TRBD1. CDR3 region: CSVATGGVDYTF. The CDR3 DNA sequence: TGCAGCGTGGCAACAGGGGGCGTCGACTACACCTTC.